The clone carrying this T cell receptor (beta chain) was seen just once. This sample was included in a study of T cell responses to AZD1222 COVID-19 vaccine. The repertoire was sequenced with immunoSEQ multiplex PCR; TCRdb's copy has only in-frame clones and lacks some. The data show some 190,000 clones, about 91% seen once. This TCR came from an adult in good health. The starting material was peripheral blood, obtained on day 0 of AZD1222 vaccination.

CDR3: CAWSVLRTGELFF. CDR3 DNA sequence: TGTGCCTGGAGTGTCTTACGCACCGGGGAGCTGTTTTTT. The chain combines TRBV30 with TRBJ2-2; no clear D gene. The CDR3 has 13 residues. The germline V and J ends were trimmed by 0 bases and 4 bases, with 6 bases remaining between them. From germline, CDR1 is GTSNPN and CDR2 SVGIG (reference sequence). Filled out from reference TRBV30 and TRBJ2-2, the complete variable domain reads SQTIHQWPATLVQPVGSPLSLECTVEGTSNPNLYWYRQAAGRGLQLLFYSVGIGQISSEVPQNLSASRPQDRQFILSSKKLLLSDSGFYLCAWSVLRTGELFFGEGSRLTVL.